A selection of T cell receptor beta chains follows, all from one sample in a study of T-cell memory formation after mild COVID-19. TCRdb used MiXCR to reprocess the 5' RACE reads, holding one entry per CDR3 protein. The sample consists of 140,000 or so distinct CDR3 sequences, 14% to 15% of them appearing once. The sequencing input was PBMCs or a T cell subset sorted from them (not recorded which). The receptor source for this set is an adult woman who had mild COVID-19 (a few samples of this study predate the infection). Cell type and time point are not known. CDR3s include the opening cysteine and the closing phenylalanine or tryptophan. A D gene is named only where the DNA matches it firmly. Size values are once, few and many counts, or a class for expanded clones, and some rows have none.

V gene	D gene	clone size	J gene	CDR3 protein	CDR3 DNA
TRBV12-3/TRBV12-4	-	many	TRBJ1-1	CASSPTMNTEAFF	TGTGCCAGCAGCCCCACCATGAACACTGAAGCTTTCTTT
TRBV24-1	-	few	TRBJ2-3	CATSLTDTQYF	TGTGCCACCAGCCTCACAGATACGCAGTATTTT
TRBV12-3/TRBV12-4	-	-	TRBJ2-3	CASSQGPSGTDTQYF	TGTGCCAGCAGTCAGGGGCCTAGCGGCACAGATACGCAGTATTTT
TRBV20-1	-	-	TRBJ2-1	CSARASGTGPYNEQFF	TGCAGTGCTAGAGCTTCCGGGACCGGACCCTACAATGAGCAGTTCTTC
TRBV12-3/TRBV12-4	TRBD2	-	TRBJ2-1	CASSSYELAGGRQFF	TGTGCCAGCAGTTCTTATGAGCTAGCGGGGGGGCGTCAGTTCTTC
TRBV4-3	-	-	TRBJ2-7	CASSQEVSFSYEQYF	TGCGCCAGCAGCCAAGAGGTGTCATTCTCCTACGAGCAGTACTTC
TRBV3-1	-	many	TRBJ2-3	CASSGGSTSTDTQYF	TGTGCCAGCTCGGGGGGCTCTACTTCCACAGATACGCAGTATTTT
TRBV12-3/TRBV12-4	-	few	TRBJ1-2	CASSPRSVLYGYTF	TGTGCCAGCAGCCCAAGGTCGGTACTGTATGGCTACACCTTC
TRBV7-6	-	few	TRBJ2-7	CASSSGLAGQRSYEQYF	TGTGCCAGCAGCTCCGGCCTGGCGGGACAAAGATCCTACGAGCAGTACTTC
TRBV5-1	TRBD2	few	TRBJ2-3	CASSLYGGNTDTQYF	TGCGCTAGCAGCTTGTACGGGGGGAACACAGATACGCAGTATTTT
TRBV6-6	-	few	TRBJ2-2	CASSHSTGELFF	TGTGCCAGCAGTCACAGCACCGGGGAGCTGTTTTTT
TRBV5-1	-	many	TRBJ2-5	CATSWEGVPQETQYF	TGCGCCACCTCATGGGAGGGGGTGCCCCAAGAGACCCAGTACTTC
TRBV7-9	-	-	TRBJ2-1	CASSNSYNEQFF	TGTGCCAGCAGCAACTCCTACAATGAGCAGTTCTTC
TRBV14	-	few	TRBJ2-7	CASSRAGDLHEQYF	TGTGCCAGCAGCCGGGCAGGGGATCTCCACGAGCAGTACTTC
TRBV20-1	-	-	TRBJ1-1	CSAIPPGVPFAEAFF	TGCAGTGCTATTCCTCCAGGGGTCCCGTTTGCTGAAGCTTTCTTT
TRBV3-1	-	-	TRBJ1-2	CASHAGSYGYTF	TGTGCCAGCCACGCAGGGTCCTATGGCTACACCTTC
TRBV5-1	-	few	TRBJ2-5	CASSSQDVYQETQYF	TGCGCCAGCAGTAGCCAGGACGTGTACCAAGAGACCCAGTACTTC
TRBV7-2	-	-	TRBJ1-1	CASSFYGQEAFF	TGTGCCAGCAGCTTCTACGGACAGGAAGCTTTCTTT
TRBV3-1	TRBD2	many	TRBJ2-1	CASSQGYTLAGDYNEQFF	TGTGCCAGCAGCCAAGGCTACACGTTGGCGGGGGACTACAATGAGCAGTTCTTC
TRBV5-1	-	many	TRBJ1-1	CASSLDPGAGQNTEAFF	TGCGCCAGCAGCTTGGACCCCGGAGCTGGGCAGAACACTGAAGCTTTCTTT
TRBV7-8	-	few	TRBJ2-5	CASSLRRARRETQYF	TGTGCCAGCAGCTTAAGGAGGGCCAGGAGGGAGACCCAGTACTTC
TRBV4-3	TRBD2	many	TRBJ2-7	CASSQDRGGSYEQYF	TGCGCCAGCAGCCAAGATCGGGGCGGGAGCTACGAGCAGTACTTC